The 22 T cell receptor beta chains below all came from one sample that was sequenced in a study of blood T cell repertoires in COVID-19. The data were produced by immunoSEQ multiplex PCR, yet TCRdb's version contains in-frame clones alone and is incomplete. The sample consists of 15,000 to 20,000 clones, around 81% of them appearing once. Sequenced input: peripheral blood. Source of these receptors: a man aged 40-50 years with active or convalescent COVID-19.

The chain employs TRBV6-5 and TRBJ1-1; 10 bases map to TRBD1. The germline gives CDR1 MNHEY, CDR2 SVGAGI. Trimming took 5 bases from V and 5 from J; bases not matched to a gene: 2. The CDR3 spans 13 residues. CDR3 sequence: CASSMGQGTEAFF. In DNA, the CDR3 is TGTGCCAGCAGTATGGGACAGGGGACTGAAGCTTTCTTT.

The gene calls are TRBV28 and TRBJ2-2; 9 nucleotides agree with TRBD2. Germline CDR1 and CDR2: MDHEN and SYDVKM. J gave up 3 bases and V 5 bases, and 10 bases lay outside the gene matches. The CDR3 has 17 amino acids. CDR3 nucleotide sequence: TGTGCCAGCAGTCCACCCAGCGGGGGGCTGGACACCGGGGAGCTGTTTTTT. Its translation: CASSPPSGGLDTGELFF.

This chain joins TRBV19 and TRBJ2-1; TRBD2 matches 11 bases. The germline gives CDR1 LNHDA, CDR2 SQIVND (reference sequence). CDR3 size: 16 residues. The trim removed 6 bases at V and 8 bases at J, leaving 12 bases unmatched. CDR3 coding DNA: TGTGCCAGTAGCGTTCTCCCACTAGCGGGGGTGTATGAGCAGTTCTTC. As protein: CASSVLPLAGVYEQFF. Full variable domain (rest looked up from reference TRBV19 and TRBJ2-1): DGGITQSPKYLFRKEGQNVTLSCEQNLNHDAMYWYRQDPGQGLRLIYYSQIVNDFQKGDIAEGYSVSREKKESFPLTVTSAQKNPTAFYLCASSVLPLAGVYEQFFGPGTRLTVL.

The chain uses TRBV10-3 and TRBJ2-7, with 9 bases identical to TRBD1. The CDR3 covers 17 residues. CDR1 and CDR2 (germline): ENHRY, SYGVKD. V was pared by 4 bases and J by 1 base, with 11 bases of the junction left unmatched. As DNA, the CDR3 is TGTGCCATCAGTGGGAATATCGGGACAGGGAGATCCTACGAGCAGTACTTC. The encoded protein is CAISGNIGTGRSYEQYF.

The chain carries TRBV7-9 and TRBJ1-2; D unresolved. V was cut by 3 bases and J by 8 bases, with 13 bases left in between. This CDR3 is built from 13 residues. Per the germline V gene, CDR1 is SEHNR and CDR2 is FQNEAQ (reference sequence). CDR3 in DNA: TGTGCCAGCAGCTTTGGATCGGAGGGAGGCTACACCTTC. The encoded protein is CASSFGSEGGYTF.

Notes on this clone: Other nucleotide sequences from this sample produce the same CDR3. This chain uses TRBV5-6 with TRBJ2-7, with 10 bases fitting TRBD1. Germline loops: CDR1 SGHDT, CDR2 YYEEEE. This CDR3 spans 13 amino acids. The trim removed 3 bases at V and 6 bases at J, leaving 3 bases unmatched. The CDR3: CASSWDRGREQYF. The DNA of the CDR3 is TGTGCCAGCAGCTGGGACAGGGGACGCGAGCAGTACTTC.

This clone was seen a single time. This chain connects TRBV27 to TRBJ2-2, with a tentative D call TRBD1 (6 bases). V lost 4 bases and J 7 bases, leaving 19 bases between the germline ends. Germline CDR1 MNHEY, CDR2 SMNVEV (reference sequence). CDR3 length: 16 residues. CDR3 DNA: TGTGCCAGCAGTTCATATCATCCAGGGGTTGGCGGGGAGCTGTTTTTT. Its protein product is CASSSYHPGVGGELFF.

CDR3 nucleotides: TGTGCCAGCAGCGTGCGACTAGCGGAGGATACGCAGTATTTT. The encoded protein is CASSVRLAEDTQYF. The rearrangement uses TRBV9 and TRBJ2-3; 9 bases map to TRBD2. CDR1 SGDLS and CDR2 YYNGEE come from the germline V gene. This CDR3 is 14 amino acids long. The ends lost 2 bases at V and 6 bases at J; junction bases unmatched: 4.

The chain is built from TRBV24-1 and TRBJ2-3; 7 nucleotides agree with TRBD2. The V and J ends lost 4 bases and 6 bases, in that order; junction bases with no gene match: 12. Germline V gene data show CDR1 as KGHDR and CDR2 as SFDVKD. The CDR3 length is 16 residues. CDR3 loop: CATSDPKRGGRDTQYF. The CDR3 DNA reads TGTGCCACCAGTGACCCCAAGCGGGGTGGTCGCGATACGCAGTATTTT.

The chain links TRBV19 to TRBJ1-2, with 7 nucleotides matching TRBD1. CDR1 LNHDA and CDR2 SQIVND come from the germline V gene (reference sequence). The length of the CDR3 is 15 residues. Losses at the gene ends were 1 base for V and 6 bases for J; bases not matched to a gene: 8. The CDR3 DNA reads as TGTGCCAGTAGTATAGTGGCCAGGGGGGAACATGGCTACACCTTC. Translation gives CASSIVARGEHGYTF.

The genes are TRBV24-1 and TRBJ2-3; D is unclear. Germline CDR1 and CDR2: KGHDR and SFDVKD. The ends were cut back, 7 bases at V and 6 bases at J, with 7 bases in the middle. The CDR3 extends over 11 amino acids. The CDR3 coding sequence is TGTGCCACCAGCAAACGGGATACGCAGTATTTT. It is translated as CATSKRDTQYF.

V gene TRBV7-3 combines with J gene TRBJ2-3; possible D gene TRBD2, 5 bases. Germline V gene data show CDR1 as SGHTA and CDR2 as FQGTGA. This CDR3 is built from 13 residues. The V end was cut by 5 bases, the J end by 4 bases, with 10 bases between. CDR3 nucleotides: TGTGCCAGCAGCCTTCGACTACCAGATACGCAGTATTTT. It yields the protein CASSLRLPDTQYF.

DNA for the CDR3: TGTGCCAGTAGTATCTCTGACAATGAGCAGTTCTTC. The encoded protein is CASSISDNEQFF. The chain has TRBV19 and TRBJ2-1; no clear D. This CDR3 contains 12 residues. Germline V CDR1 and CDR2: LNHDA, SQIVND (reference sequence). The ends were cut back, 3 bases at V and 5 bases at J, with 5 bases in the middle.

The chain uses TRBV18 and TRBJ2-5; 7 nucleotides match TRBD1. Germline CDR1 KGHSH, CDR2 LQKENI. This CDR3 contains 19 residues. After removal of 1 base from V and 2 bases from J, the junction contained 16 bases not matched to a gene. CDR3 protein: CASSPLRDVRTGLQETQYF. The CDR3 region has the DNA TGTGCCAGCTCACCACTACGAGACGTCAGGACAGGATTACAAGAGACCCAGTACTTC.

The rearrangement uses TRBV5-8 and TRBJ2-2; possible D gene TRBD1, 6 bases. V lost 3 bases, J lost 1 base, and 19 bases lay in between. The CDR3 is made up of 18 amino acids. CDR1 and CDR2 from the germline V gene are SGHTS and YDEGEE. CDR3 DNA: TGTGCCAGCAGCTGGAGACAGGAGTCTGCTAGGAACACCGGGGAGCTGTTTTTT. This encodes CASSWRQESARNTGELFF.

The chain recombines TRBV9 with TRBJ2-7, with 11 bases matching TRBD2. The V and J ends lost 0 bases and 5 bases, in that order; junction bases with no gene match: 4. The CDR3 sequence is 15 residues long. Germline CDR1 and CDR2: SGDLS and YYNGEE. The CDR3 loop is CASSVGGTSGDEQYF. CDR3 in DNA: TGTGCCAGCAGCGTAGGAGGGACTAGCGGCGACGAGCAGTACTTC.

This clone has only a few counts. V gene TRBV11-2 combines with J gene TRBJ2-3; no clear D. The germline CDR1 and CDR2 sequences are SGHAT and FQNNGV. V lost 1 base, J lost 4 bases, and 6 bases lay in between. The CDR3 loop spans 13 amino acids. The CDR3 nucleotides are TGTGCCAGCAGCTTAGTAACAGCAGATACGCAGTATTTT. Translated, it gives CASSLVTADTQYF.

The table lists this clone with a few counts. This chain joins TRBV7-2 and TRBJ1-6; a possible D gene is TRBD1 (5 bases). Germline V lookup: CDR1 SGHTA, CDR2 FQGNSA. The CDR3 runs to 15 residues. V lost 5 bases to trimming and J lost 6 bases, with 14 bases between them. The CDR3, as DNA: TGTGCCAGCAGCCCGTTGGGGGGTTCTAATTCACCCCTCCACTTT. This sequence encodes CASSPLGGSNSPLHF.

The gene calls are TRBV29-1 and TRBJ2-3; 9 bases are shared with TRBD2. J lost 2 bases, V lost 7 bases, and 7 bases had no gene match. In germline, CDR1 is SQVTM, CDR2 ANQGSEA. The CDR3 covers 14 residues. The CDR3 DNA reads as TGCAGCGATGCCCCTAGCGGGGTCACAGATACGCAGTATTTT. This gives the protein CSDAPSGVTDTQYF.

The chain couples TRBV2 to TRBJ1-5; tentatively, D is TRBD1 (5 bases). The CDR3 totals 16 residues. Germline-derived CDR1 and CDR2 are SNHLY and FYNNEI. V lost 5 bases and J 4 bases, leaving 18 bases between the germline ends. The CDR3 reads CASSRSREASNQPQHF. The DNA for the CDR3 is TGTGCCAGCAGTAGGTCCAGGGAGGCGAGTAATCAGCCCCAGCATTTT.

The V gene is TRBV18, the J gene TRBJ1-6, with 8 nucleotides matching TRBD1. The CDR3 loop spans 14 amino acids. Looked up from germline, CDR1 is KGHSH and CDR2 is LQKENI. The V and J ends lost 5 bases and 8 bases, in that order; junction bases with no gene match: 5. CDR3 protein: CASSSLDRDSPLHF. For the CDR3, the DNA is TGTGCCAGCTCATCCCTGGACAGGGATTCACCCCTCCACTTT. The variable domain in full, with the rest retrieved from reference TRBV18 and TRBJ1-6, is NAGVMQNPRHLVRRRGQEARLRCSPMKGHSHVYWYRQLPEEGLKFMVYLQKENIIDESGMPKERFSAEFPKEGPSILRIQQVVRGDSAAYFCASSSLDRDSPLHFGNGTRLTVT.

CDR3 amino acids: CASSPQGASNYGYTF. For the CDR3, the DNA is TGTGCCAGCAGCCCACAGGGGGCGTCTAACTATGGCTACACCTTC. V usage is TRBV7-8 and J usage is TRBJ1-2; 9 nucleotides match TRBD1. There are 15 residues in the CDR3. The germline V gene encodes CDR1 SGHVS and CDR2 FQNEAQ. With 5 bases clipped from V and 0 bases from J, the junction kept 4 bases outside the gene matches.